The clone carrying this T cell receptor beta chain showed up just a few times. Its specificity is not known. This sample was included in a study of T cell repertoires in cytomegalovirus infection. Study at large: Shared public TCR beta signatures pointed to both CMV infection and a matching HLA type. Study results and limitations: There were HLA-C-restricted CMV-specific TCR beta clonotypes dominating the ex vivo response. Cumulative frequency (of public TCR beta family members) identified carriers of CMV plus the relevant HLA.

TCRdb independently ran MiXCR on the reads; one entry per CDR3 protein. The sample contains roughly 500,000 distinct CDR3 sequences, about 10% of which appear only once. Trimming left V 3 bases short and J 4 bases short, with 11 bases between. The germline gives CDR1 LNHDA, CDR2 SQIVND (reference sequence). The CDR3 extends over 14 amino acids. The specimen was PBMCs. The chain uses TRBV19 and TRBJ2-3, with a possible D match to TRBD2 (5 bases). This receptor was taken from a human donor in good health (CMV status not recorded). Some clones in this sample may be carry-over from other donors' samples. The CDR3: CASSIPREPDTQYF. In DNA, the CDR3 is TGTGCCAGTAGTATCCCCCGGGAACCAGATACGCAGTATTTT.